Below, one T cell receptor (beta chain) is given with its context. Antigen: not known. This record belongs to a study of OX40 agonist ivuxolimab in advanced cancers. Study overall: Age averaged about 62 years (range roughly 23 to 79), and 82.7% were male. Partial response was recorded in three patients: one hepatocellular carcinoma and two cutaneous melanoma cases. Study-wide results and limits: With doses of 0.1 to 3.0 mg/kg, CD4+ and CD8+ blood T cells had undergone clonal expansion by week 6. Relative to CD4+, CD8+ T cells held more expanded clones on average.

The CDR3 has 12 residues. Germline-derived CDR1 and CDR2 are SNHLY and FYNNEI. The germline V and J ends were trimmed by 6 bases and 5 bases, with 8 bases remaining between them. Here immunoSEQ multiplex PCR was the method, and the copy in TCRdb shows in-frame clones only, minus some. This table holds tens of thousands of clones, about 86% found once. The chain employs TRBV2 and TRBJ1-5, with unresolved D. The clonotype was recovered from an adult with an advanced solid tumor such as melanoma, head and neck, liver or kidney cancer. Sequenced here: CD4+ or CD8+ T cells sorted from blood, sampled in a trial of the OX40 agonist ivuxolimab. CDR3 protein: CASRRPDQPQHF. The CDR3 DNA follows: TGTGCCAGCAGACGACCCGATCAGCCCCAGCATTTT. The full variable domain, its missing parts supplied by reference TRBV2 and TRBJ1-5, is EPEVTQTPSHQVTQMGQEVILRCVPISNHLYFYWYRQILGQKVEFLVSFYNNEISEKSEIFDDQFSVERPDGSNFTLKIRSTKLEDSAMYFCASRRPDQPQHFGDGTRLSIL.